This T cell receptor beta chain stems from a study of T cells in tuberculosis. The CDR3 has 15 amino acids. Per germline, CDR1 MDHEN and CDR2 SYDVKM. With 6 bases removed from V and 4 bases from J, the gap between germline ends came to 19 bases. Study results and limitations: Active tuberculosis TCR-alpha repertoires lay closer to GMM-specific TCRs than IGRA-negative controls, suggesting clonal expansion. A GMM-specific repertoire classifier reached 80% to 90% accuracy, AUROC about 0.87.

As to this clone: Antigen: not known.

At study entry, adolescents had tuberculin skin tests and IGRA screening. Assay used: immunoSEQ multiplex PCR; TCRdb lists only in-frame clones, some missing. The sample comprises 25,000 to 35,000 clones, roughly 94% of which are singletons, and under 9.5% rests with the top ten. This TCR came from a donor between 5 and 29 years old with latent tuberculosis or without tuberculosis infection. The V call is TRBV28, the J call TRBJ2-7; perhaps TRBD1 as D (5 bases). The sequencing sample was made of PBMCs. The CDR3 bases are TGTGCCAGCAGATCTGTGACAGCCTATTTATACGAGCAGTACTTC. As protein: CASRSVTAYLYEQYF.